Below, one TCR beta chain is given with its context. Its specificity is not known. This entry is derived from a study of T cell responses to AZD1222 COVID-19 vaccine. Findings and limits, study-wide: The repertoires were collected only after the peak T cell response.

Germline CDR1 SGHVS, CDR2 FQNEAQ. The CDR3 covers 12 residues. Between the trimmed V and J ends, which lost 5 bases and 5 bases, there was a span of 7 bases. Assay: immunoSEQ multiplex PCR; the TCRdb copy retains only in-frame clones and omits some. The sample has fewer than 120,000 clones, roughly 90% seen once. The receptor comes from an adult who received the AZD1222 COVID-19 vaccine. The sample was peripheral blood, taken 28 days after the second AZD1222 dose. The rearrangement uses TRBV7-8 and TRBJ1-5; D is uncertain. This CDR3 reads CASSLLDQPQHF. The CDR3 region has the DNA TGTGCCAGCAGCCTGCTGGATCAGCCCCAGCATTTT.